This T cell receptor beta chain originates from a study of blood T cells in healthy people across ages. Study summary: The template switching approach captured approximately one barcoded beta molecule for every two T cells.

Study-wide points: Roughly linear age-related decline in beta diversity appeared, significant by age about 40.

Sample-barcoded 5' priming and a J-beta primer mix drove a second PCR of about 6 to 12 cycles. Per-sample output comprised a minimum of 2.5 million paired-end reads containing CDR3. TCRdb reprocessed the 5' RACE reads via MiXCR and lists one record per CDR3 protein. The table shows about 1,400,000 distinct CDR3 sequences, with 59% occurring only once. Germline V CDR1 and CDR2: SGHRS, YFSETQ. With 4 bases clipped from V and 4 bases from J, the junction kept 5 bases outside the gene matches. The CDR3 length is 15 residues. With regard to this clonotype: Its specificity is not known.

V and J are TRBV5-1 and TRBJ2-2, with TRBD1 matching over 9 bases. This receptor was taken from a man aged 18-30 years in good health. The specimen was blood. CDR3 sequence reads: CASSQTGGSTGELFF. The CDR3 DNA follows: TGCGCCAGCAGCCAAACAGGGGGCTCCACCGGGGAGCTGTTTTTT. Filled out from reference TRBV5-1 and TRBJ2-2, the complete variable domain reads KAGVTQTPRYLIKTRGQQVTLSCSPISGHRSVSWYQQTPGQGLQFLFEYFSETQRNKGNFPGRFSGRQFSNSRSEMNVSTLELGDSALYLCASSQTGGSTGELFFGEGSRLTVL.